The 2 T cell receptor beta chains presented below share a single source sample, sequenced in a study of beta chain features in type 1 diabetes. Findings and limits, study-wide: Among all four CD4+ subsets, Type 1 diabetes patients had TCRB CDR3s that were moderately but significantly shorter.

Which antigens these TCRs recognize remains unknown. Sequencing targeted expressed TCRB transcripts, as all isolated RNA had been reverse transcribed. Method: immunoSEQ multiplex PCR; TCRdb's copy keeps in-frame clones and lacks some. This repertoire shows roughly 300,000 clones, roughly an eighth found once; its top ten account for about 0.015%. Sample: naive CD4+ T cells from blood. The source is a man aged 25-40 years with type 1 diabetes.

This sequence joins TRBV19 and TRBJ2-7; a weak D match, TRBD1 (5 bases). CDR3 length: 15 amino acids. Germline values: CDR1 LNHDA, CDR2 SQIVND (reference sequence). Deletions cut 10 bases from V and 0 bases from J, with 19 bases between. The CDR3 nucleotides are TGTGCCACCGCGATGACAGCCCTTAACTCCTACGAGCAGTACTTC. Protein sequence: CATAMTALNSYEQYF.

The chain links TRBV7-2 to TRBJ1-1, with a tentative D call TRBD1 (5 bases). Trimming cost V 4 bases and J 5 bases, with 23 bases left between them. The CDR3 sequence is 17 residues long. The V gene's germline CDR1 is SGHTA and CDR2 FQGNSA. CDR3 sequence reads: CASSSSGSGVRRTEAFF. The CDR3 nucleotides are TGTGCCAGCAGCTCCAGCGGGTCGGGGGTTCGAAGAACTGAAGCTTTCTTT.